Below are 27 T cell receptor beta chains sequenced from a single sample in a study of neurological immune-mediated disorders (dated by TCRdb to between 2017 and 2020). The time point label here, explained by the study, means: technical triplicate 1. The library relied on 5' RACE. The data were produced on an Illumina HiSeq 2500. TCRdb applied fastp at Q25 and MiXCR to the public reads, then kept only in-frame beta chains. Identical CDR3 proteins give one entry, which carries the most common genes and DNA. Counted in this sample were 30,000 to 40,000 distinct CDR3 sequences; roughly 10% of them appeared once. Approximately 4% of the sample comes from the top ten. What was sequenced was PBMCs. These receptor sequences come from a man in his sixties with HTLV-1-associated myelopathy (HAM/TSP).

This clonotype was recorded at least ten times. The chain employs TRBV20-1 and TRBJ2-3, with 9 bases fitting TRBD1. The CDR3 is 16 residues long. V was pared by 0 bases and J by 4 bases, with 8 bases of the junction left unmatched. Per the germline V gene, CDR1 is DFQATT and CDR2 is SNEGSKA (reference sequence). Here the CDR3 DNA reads TGCAGTGCTAGAGACCTAGACAGGGGGAGTTCAGATACGCAGTATTTT. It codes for CSARDLDRGSSDTQYF.

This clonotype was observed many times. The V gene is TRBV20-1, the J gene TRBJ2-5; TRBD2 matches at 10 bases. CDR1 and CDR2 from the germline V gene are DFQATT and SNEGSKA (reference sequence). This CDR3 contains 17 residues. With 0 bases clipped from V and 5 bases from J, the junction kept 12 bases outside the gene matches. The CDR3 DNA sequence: TGCAGTGCTAGAGATCAGGCTAGCGGGAGTTTAGGGGAGACCCAGTACTTC. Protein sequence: CSARDQASGSLGETQYF.

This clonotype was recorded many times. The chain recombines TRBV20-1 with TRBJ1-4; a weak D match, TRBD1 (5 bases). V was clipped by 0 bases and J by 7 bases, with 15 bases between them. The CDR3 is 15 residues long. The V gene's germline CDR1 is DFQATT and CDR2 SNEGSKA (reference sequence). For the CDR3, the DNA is TGCAGTGCTAGAGAGGATGGCAGGGAATCTGAAAAACTGTTTTTT. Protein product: CSAREDGRESEKLFF.

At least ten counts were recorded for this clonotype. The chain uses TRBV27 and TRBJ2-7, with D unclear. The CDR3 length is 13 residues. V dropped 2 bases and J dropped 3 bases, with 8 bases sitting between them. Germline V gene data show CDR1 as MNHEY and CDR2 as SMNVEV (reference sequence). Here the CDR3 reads CASSLGENYEQYF. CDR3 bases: TGTGCCAGCAGTTTAGGAGAAAACTACGAGCAGTACTTC.

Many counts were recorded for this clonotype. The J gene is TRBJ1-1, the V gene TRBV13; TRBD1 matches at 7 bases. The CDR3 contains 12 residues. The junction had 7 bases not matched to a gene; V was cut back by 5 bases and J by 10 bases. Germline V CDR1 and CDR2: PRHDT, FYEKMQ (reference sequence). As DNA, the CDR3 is TGTGCCAGCAGCCTGACAGGGATAGGAGCTTTCTTT. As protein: CASSLTGIGAFF.

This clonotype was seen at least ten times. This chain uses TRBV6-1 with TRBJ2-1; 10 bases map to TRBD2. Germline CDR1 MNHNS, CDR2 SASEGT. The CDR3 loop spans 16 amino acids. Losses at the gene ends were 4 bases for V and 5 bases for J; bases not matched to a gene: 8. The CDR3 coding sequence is TGTGCCAGCAGTGCCGTAGCGGGAGGCTTTGACAATGAGCAGTTCTTC. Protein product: CASSAVAGGFDNEQFF.

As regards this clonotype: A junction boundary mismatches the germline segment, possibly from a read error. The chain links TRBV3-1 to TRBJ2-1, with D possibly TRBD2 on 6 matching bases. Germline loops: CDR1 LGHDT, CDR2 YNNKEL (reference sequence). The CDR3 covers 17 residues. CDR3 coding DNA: TGTGCCAGCAGCCGAGGTGCGGGGCGCTCCTCCTACAATGAGCAGGTCTTT. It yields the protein CASSRGAGRSSYNEQVF.

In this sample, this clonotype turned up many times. As DNA, the CDR3 is TGTGCCAGCAGTCGACAGGGGCTTGTGGAGACCCAGTACTTC. This translates into CASSRQGLVETQYF. This sequence joins TRBV12-3 or TRBV12-4 and TRBJ2-5; TRBD1 matches at 8 bases. V gave up 5 bases and J gave up 5 bases; unmatched junction bases: 7. The CDR3 spans 14 residues.

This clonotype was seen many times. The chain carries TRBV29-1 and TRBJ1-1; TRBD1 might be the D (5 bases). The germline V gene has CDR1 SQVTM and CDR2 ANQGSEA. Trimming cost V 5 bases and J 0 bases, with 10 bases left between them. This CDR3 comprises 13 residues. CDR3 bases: TGCAGCGTTCAGGGCCAACTGAACACTGAAGCTTTCTTT. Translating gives CSVQGQLNTEAFF.

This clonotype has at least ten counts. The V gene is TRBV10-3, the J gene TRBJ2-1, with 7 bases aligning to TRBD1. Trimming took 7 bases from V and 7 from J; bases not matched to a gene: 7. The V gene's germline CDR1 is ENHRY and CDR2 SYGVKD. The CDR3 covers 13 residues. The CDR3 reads CAIKGQDMNEQFF. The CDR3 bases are TGTGCCATCAAAGGACAGGATATGAATGAGCAGTTCTTC.

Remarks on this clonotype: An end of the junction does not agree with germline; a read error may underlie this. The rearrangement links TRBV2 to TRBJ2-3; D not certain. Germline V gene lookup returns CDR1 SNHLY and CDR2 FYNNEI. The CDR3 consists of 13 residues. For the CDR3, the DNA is TGTGCCAGCAGTGAAGGGGCTTCAGATAAGCAGTATTTT. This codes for CASSEGASDKQYF.

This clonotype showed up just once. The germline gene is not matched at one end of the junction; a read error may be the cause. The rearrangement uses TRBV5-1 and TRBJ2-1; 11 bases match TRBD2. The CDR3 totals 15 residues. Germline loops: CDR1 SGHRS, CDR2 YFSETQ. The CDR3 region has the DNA TGCGCCAGCAGCCGTAGCGGGGGGGCCATGGATGAGCAGTCCTTC. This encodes CASSRSGGAMDEQSF. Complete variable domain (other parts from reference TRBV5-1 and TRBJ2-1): KAGVTQTPRYLIKTRGQQVTLSCSPISGHRSVSWYQQTPGQGLQFLFEYFSETQRNKGNFPGRFSGRQFSNSRSEMNVSTLELGDSALYLCASSRSGGAMDEQSFGPGTRLTVL.

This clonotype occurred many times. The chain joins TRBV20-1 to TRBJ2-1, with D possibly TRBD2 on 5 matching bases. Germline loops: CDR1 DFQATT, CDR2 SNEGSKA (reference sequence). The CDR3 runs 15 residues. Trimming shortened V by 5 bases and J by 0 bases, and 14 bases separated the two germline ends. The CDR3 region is CSASRALLSYNEQFF. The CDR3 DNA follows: TGCAGTGCTTCGAGGGCCCTACTCTCCTACAATGAGCAGTTCTTC.

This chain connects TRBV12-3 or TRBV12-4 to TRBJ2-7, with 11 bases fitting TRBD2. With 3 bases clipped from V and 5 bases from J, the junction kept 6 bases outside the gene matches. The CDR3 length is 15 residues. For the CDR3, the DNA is TGTGCCAGCAGTTTGGTAACTAGCGGGGGCGACGAGCAGTACTTC. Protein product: CASSLVTSGGDEQYF.

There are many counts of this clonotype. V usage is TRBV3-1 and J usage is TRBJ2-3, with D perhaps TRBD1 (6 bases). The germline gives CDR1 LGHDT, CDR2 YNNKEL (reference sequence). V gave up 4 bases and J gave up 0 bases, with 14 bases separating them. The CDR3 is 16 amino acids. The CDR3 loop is CASSPAWGPSTDTQYF. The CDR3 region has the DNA TGTGCCAGCAGCCCCGCTTGGGGGCCGAGCACAGATACGCAGTATTTT.

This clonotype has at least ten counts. CDR3 bases: TGTGCCAGCAGCTTAGTTAGCGGGAGGGCCCTTTCGAACACCGGGGAGCTGTTTTTT. As protein: CASSLVSGRALSNTGELFF. The chain combines TRBV7-9 with TRBJ2-2; 11 bases agree with TRBD2. The CDR3 consists of 19 residues. The ends lost 1 base at V and 0 bases at J; junction bases unmatched: 7. Germline V gene sequence: CDR1 SEHNR, CDR2 FQNEAQ (reference sequence).

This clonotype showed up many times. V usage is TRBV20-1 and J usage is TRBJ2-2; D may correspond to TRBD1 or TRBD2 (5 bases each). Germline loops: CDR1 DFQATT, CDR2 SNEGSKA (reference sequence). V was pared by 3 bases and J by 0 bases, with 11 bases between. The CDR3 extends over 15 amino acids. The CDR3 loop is CSARDGTANTGELFF. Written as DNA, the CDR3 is TGCAGTGCTAGGGATGGGACGGCGAACACCGGGGAGCTGTTTTTT.

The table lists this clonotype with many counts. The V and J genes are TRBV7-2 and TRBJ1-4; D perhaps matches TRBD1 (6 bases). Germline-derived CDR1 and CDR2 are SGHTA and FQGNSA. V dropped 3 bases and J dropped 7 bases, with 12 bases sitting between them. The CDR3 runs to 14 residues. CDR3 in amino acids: CASSLDSPVEKLFF. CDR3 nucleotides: TGTGCCAGCAGCTTGGACAGTCCTGTTGAAAAACTGTTTTTT.

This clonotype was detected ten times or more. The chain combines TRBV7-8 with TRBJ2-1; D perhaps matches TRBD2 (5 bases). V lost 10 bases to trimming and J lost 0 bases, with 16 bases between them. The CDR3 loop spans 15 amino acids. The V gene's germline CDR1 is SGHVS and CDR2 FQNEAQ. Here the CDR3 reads CAISPEAYSYNEQFF. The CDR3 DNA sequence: TGTGCCATCTCCCCGGAGGCCTACTCCTACAATGAGCAGTTCTTC.

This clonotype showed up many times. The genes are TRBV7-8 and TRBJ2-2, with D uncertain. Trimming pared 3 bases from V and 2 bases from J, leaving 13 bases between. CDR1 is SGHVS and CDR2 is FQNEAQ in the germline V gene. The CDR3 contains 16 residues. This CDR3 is CASSFRRLDNTGELFF. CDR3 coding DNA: TGTGCCAGCAGCTTCCGTCGACTGGATAACACCGGGGAGCTGTTTTTT. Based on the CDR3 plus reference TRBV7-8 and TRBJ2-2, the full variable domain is GAGVSQSPRYKVAKRGQDVALRCDPISGHVSLFWYQQALGQGPEFLTYFQNEAQLDKSGLPSDRFFAERPEGSVSTLKIQRTQQEDSAVYLCASSFRRLDNTGELFFGEGSRLTVL.

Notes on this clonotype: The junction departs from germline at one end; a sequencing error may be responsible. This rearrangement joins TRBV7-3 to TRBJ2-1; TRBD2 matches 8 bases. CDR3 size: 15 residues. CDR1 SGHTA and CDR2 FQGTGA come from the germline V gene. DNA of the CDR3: TGTGTCAGCAGCCGAGCGGGAGTGTTTGACAATGAGCAGTTCTTC. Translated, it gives CVSSRAGVFDNEQFF.

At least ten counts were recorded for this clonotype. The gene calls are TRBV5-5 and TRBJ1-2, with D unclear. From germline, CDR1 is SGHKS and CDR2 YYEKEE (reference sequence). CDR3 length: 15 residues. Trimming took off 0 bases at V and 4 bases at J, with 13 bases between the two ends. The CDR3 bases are TGTGCCAGCAGCTTGGGAGAAACAGCTCGCTATGGCTACACCTTC. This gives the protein CASSLGETARYGYTF.

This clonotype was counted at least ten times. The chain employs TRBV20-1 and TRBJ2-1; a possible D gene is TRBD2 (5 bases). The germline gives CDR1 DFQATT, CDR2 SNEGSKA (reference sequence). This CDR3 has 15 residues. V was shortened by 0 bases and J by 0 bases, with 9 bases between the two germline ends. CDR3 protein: CSARDHGSSYNEQFF. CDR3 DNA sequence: TGCAGTGCTAGAGATCATGGGAGCTCCTACAATGAGCAGTTCTTC.

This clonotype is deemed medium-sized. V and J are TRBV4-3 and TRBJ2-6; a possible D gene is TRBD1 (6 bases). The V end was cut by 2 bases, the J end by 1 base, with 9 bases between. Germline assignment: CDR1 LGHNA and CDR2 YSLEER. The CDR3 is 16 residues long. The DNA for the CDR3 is TGCGCCAGCAGCCAAAAAACAGGGTCTGGGGCCAACGTCCTGACTTTC. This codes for CASSQKTGSGANVLTF.

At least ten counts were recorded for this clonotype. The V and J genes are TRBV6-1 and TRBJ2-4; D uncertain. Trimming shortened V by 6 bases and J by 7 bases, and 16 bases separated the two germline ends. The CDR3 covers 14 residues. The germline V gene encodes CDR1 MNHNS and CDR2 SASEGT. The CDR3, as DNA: TGTGCCAGCAGGTCGCTTACATCGAGGAACATTCAGTACTTC. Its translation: CASRSLTSRNIQYF.

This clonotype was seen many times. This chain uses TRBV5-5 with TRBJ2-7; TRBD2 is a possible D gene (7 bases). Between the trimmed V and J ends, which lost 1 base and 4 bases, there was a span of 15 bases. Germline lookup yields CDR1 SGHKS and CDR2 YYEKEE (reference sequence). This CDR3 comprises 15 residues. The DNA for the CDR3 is TGTGCCAGCAGCTTGTTCGGGGGGCCTGGGTACGAGCAGTACTTC. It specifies CASSLFGGPGYEQYF.

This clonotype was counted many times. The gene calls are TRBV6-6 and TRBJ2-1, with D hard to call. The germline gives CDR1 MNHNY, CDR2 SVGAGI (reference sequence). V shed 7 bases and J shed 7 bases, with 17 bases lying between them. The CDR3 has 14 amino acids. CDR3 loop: CASIDRTQGNEQFF. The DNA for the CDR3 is TGTGCCAGCATCGACCGCACTCAAGGAAATGAGCAGTTCTTC.